This TCR beta chain was profiled in a study of blood T cell repertoires in COVID-19. Study-level information: Acute and convalescent COVID-19 specimens originated in the United States, Italy and Spain.

The repertoire was sequenced with immunoSEQ multiplex PCR; TCRdb's copy has only in-frame clones and lacks some. Of around 300,000 clones detected, about nine tenths appear once; the ten largest clones hold less than 9.5%. This clone has more than one count but fewer than ten. Germline-derived CDR1 and CDR2 are SGHTA and FQGNSA. V gave up 1 base and J gave up 3 bases, with 4 bases separating them. This CDR3 region has 13 residues. The rearrangement uses TRBV7-2 and TRBJ1-3, with unresolved D. This TCR was sampled from a woman in her 30s who had recovered from COVID-19. Specimen: PBMCs or T cells enriched from blood (not recorded which). CDR3 amino acids: CASSLDSGNTIYF. CDR3 DNA sequence: TGTGCCAGCAGCTTAGACAGTGGAAACACCATATATTTT.